This entry lists 6 T cell receptor beta chains sequenced from one sample in a study of T cells in Graves' hyperthyroidism and ophthalmopathy. Authors of the study amplified TCR beta CDR3 regions from RNA transcripts. The primer set for the first-round RT-PCR of the TCR CDR3 was HTBI. From the multiplex PCR reads, TCRdb called clonotypes with MiXCR, one entry per CDR3 protein. The data hold approximately 400,000 distinct CDR3 sequences, with roughly 15% observed a single time. Source material: blood. These receptors were collected from a woman aged 30 to 39 with Graves' ophthalmopathy.

This clonotype was counted at least ten times. The V gene is TRBV6-5, the J gene TRBJ2-2; tentative D call: TRBD2 (7 bases). The CDR3 spans 15 residues. Deletions cut 4 bases from V and 6 bases from J, with 15 bases between. Germline lookup yields CDR1 MNHEY and CDR2 SVGAGI. This CDR3 reads CASSWGGALSGELFF. CDR3 bases: TGTGCCAGCAGTTGGGGGGGCGCCCTCTCCGGGGAGCTGTTTTTT.

On this clonotype: Given a much more abundant clone one base away, this may be a read error. The chain employs TRBV15 and TRBJ1-5, with D uncertain. Germline CDR1 LNHNV, CDR2 YYDKDF (reference sequence). CDR3 length: 15 amino acids. The CDR3 sequence is CATSGEGELNQPQHF. The CDR3 DNA reads TGTGCCACCAGCGGAGAAGGAGAGTTAAATCAGCCCCAGCATTTT.

This clonotype was recorded a few times. The V and J genes are TRBV6-1 and TRBJ2-3, with 9 bases identical to TRBD1. The junction had 5 bases not matched to a gene; V was cut back by 6 bases and J by 10 bases. Germline lookup yields CDR1 MNHNS and CDR2 SASEGT. This CDR3 contains 12 residues. As DNA, the CDR3 is TGTGCCAGCAGAACGGGACAGGGACCGCAGTATTTT. Protein product: CASRTGQGPQYF.

V and J are TRBV9 and TRBJ2-3; 7 positions agree with TRBD2. This CDR3 is 15 amino acids long. V shed 0 bases and J 6 bases; nucleotides not matched to a gene: 7. Germline V gene sequence: CDR1 SGDLS, CDR2 YYNGEE. This CDR3 is CASSVAPGGWDTQYF. DNA for the CDR3: TGTGCCAGCAGCGTAGCCCCGGGGGGTTGGGATACGCAGTATTTT. The whole variable domain, remainder taken from reference TRBV9 and TRBJ2-3, is DSGVTQTPKHLITATGQRVTLRCSPRSGDLSVYWYQQSLDQGLQFLIQYYNGEERAKGNILERFSAQQFPDLHSELNLSSLELGDSALYFCASSVAPGGWDTQYFGPGTRLTVL.

In regard to this clonotype: A much larger clone differs by one base, so this may be a read error. V is TRBV27 and J is TRBJ2-7; 7 bases align to TRBD2. Looked up from germline, CDR1 is MNHEY and CDR2 is SMNVEV (reference sequence). The CDR3 totals 18 residues. The V and J ends lost 0 bases and 5 bases, in that order; junction bases with no gene match: 16. The CDR3 sequence: CASSLSANGGGGSHEQYF. The CDR3 DNA reads TGTGCCAGCAGTTTATCCGCTAACGGCGGCGGGGGTTCCCACGAGCAGTACTTC.

V gene TRBV27 combines with J gene TRBJ2-1; D perhaps matches TRBD2 (5 bases). Germline V CDR1 and CDR2: MNHEY, SMNVEV (reference sequence). The CDR3 spans 16 residues. The ends were cut back, 5 bases at V and 8 bases at J, with 22 bases in the middle. This CDR3 is CASSPPGMANGDEQFF. The CDR3, as DNA: TGTGCCAGCAGTCCCCCGGGGATGGCCAATGGGGATGAGCAGTTCTTC.